This record concerns one T cell receptor beta chain sequence. The CDR3 is made up of 16 amino acids. V shed 4 bases and J shed 7 bases, with 20 bases lying between them. Germline V gene lookup returns CDR1 SGHKS and CDR2 YYEKEE (reference sequence). Per the original methods: Reference gene primer amplification gave nucleated cell count estimates. Data came from immunoSEQ multiplex PCR; TCRdb stores just in-frame clones and leaves some out. The DNA gave D and trimming, while V, J and clone size come from that table. The sample has 150,000 to 180,000 clones, under 95% seen once. These data come from a study of blood T cell repertoires in COVID-19. Background on the study: The samples span acute and convalescent COVID-19 from the United States, Italy and Spain. The analysed material was cDNA or gDNA that came from T cells, B-cell-depleted T cells, or PBMCs.

This receptor was taken from a man in his fifties with acute or convalescent COVID-19. The chain links TRBV5-5 to TRBJ1-4; D gene uncertain. Sequencing used peripheral blood. CDR3: CASSSLRMALGEKLFF. The CDR3 bases are TGTGCCAGCAGCAGTCTCAGGATGGCGCTTGGTGAAAAACTGTTTTTT.